What follows describes a single T cell receptor (beta chain). Its matching antigen is unknown. This may be a read error, as it is one base from a much larger clone. This sample stems from a study of regulatory T cells in long-lasting Graves disease. Study-wide findings and caveats: Gene preferences differed: TRBV28, TRBJ1-2, TRBJ2-5 in persistent cases.

Time point defined: newly diagnosed GD, antithyroid drugs for less than 3 months. Construction of the TCR library relied on RNA isolated from PBMCs. The ends were cut back, 6 bases at V and 9 bases at J, with 15 bases in the middle. Germline V gene sequence: CDR1 LGHNA, CDR2 YSLEER. The CDR3 is 13 residues long. Libraries of TCR beta came from iRepertoire HTBI primers plus Arm-PCR of CDR3 regions. Each CDR3 protein gets one entry after TCRdb re-called the multiplex PCR reads with MiXCR. In the table there are 200,000 to 250,000 distinct CDR3 sequences, approximately 16% of which are singletons. The sequence was collected from a female donor with Graves disease. Sequencing was performed on peripheral blood mononuclear cells (PBMCs), taken at new diagnosis, from a patient treated with antithyroid drugs. The V gene is TRBV4-3, the J gene TRBJ1-5; D gene uncertain. CDR3 protein: CASSLGNGRPQHF. CDR3 coding DNA: TGCGCCAGCAGTTTGGGTAATGGGCGGCCCCAGCATTTT.